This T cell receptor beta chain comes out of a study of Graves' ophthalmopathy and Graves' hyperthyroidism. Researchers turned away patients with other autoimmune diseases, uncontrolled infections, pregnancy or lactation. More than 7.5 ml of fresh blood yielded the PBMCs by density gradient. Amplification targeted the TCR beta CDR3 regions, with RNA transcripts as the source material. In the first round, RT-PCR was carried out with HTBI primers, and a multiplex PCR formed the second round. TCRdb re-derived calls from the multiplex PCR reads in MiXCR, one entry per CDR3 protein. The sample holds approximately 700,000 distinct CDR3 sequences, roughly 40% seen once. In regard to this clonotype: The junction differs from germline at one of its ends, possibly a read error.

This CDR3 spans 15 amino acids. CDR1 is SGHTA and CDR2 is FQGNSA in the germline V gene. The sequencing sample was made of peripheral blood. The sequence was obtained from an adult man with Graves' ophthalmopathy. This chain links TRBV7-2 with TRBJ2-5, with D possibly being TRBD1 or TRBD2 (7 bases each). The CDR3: CASSPQGGLGETQHF. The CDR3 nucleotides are TGTGCCAGCAGTCCCCAGGGGGGGCTAGGAGAGACCCAGCACTTC.